The sequence of this T cell receptor (beta chain) was determined in a study of T-cell reconstitution after alpha-beta-depleted transplantation in children. Germline values: CDR1 MNHNS, CDR2 SASEGT. The germline V and J ends were trimmed by 5 bases and 0 bases, with 14 bases remaining between them. The CDR3 runs 15 residues. Unique molecular identifiers tagged the TCRbeta library. From the PCR reads, TCRdb called clonotypes with MiXCR, one entry per CDR3 protein. The sample includes some 340,000 distinct CDR3 sequences, around a tenth of them seen just once. This clonotype was obtained from a human donor who donated a stem cell graft to a child with acute lymphoblastic leukemia. Source: PBMCs from the stem cell graft donor, taken from the stem cell graft. The rearrangement joins TRBV6-1 to TRBJ2-7, with a weak D call TRBD1 (5 bases). The CDR3 region is CASSRDRLSSYEQYF. The CDR3 nucleotides are TGTGCCAGCAGTCGAGACAGATTGAGCTCCTACGAGCAGTACTTC.